A single sample is the source of the 14 T cell receptor beta chains below, sequenced in a study of vaccination effects on CD4 cells after COVID-19. Antigen-specific CD4+ T cells were expanded (with viral peptide pools) by the ViraFEST assay ahead of sequencing. Researchers isolated CD4+ T cells once approximately ten days of culture had elapsed. No vaccinee had earlier SARS-CoV-2 infection, and nucleocapsid antibodies were negative. Which antigens these TCRs recognize remains unknown. Using immunoSEQ multiplex PCR, the repertoire was profiled, and TCRdb retains in-frame clones only, with some absent. Among roughly 63,000 clones, roughly 75% were seen once, and the ten largest hold approximately 3.7%. The sequencing here drew on CD4+ T cells from PBMCs cultured with HCoV-OC43 spike peptides, taken before COVID-19 vaccination. Sample subset: HCoV-OC43 spike overlapping peptide pool stimulation. The source of these receptors is a human donor who received a COVID-19 vaccine.

This clone was detected a few times. CDR3 sequence reads: CASSLGGSTYNSPLHF. CDR3 nucleotides: TGCGCCAGCAGCTTGGGGGGTAGCACCTATAATTCACCCCTCCACTTT. V is TRBV5-1 and J is TRBJ1-6; no definite D call. Trimming pared 0 bases from V and 2 bases from J, leaving 9 bases between. This CDR3 is built from 16 residues. The germline V gene has CDR1 SGHRS and CDR2 YFSETQ.

CDR3 region: CASSQAQAGNTIYF. CDR3 DNA sequence: TGTGCCAGCAGCCAAGCACAGGCTGGAAACACCATATATTTT. The J gene is TRBJ1-3, the V gene TRBV3-1 (or the pseudogene TRBV3-2), with a possible D match to TRBD1 (5 bases). Trimming left V 1 base short and J 2 bases short, with 6 bases between. Germline CDR1 reads LGHDT; CDR2 reads YNNKEL (reference sequence). This CDR3 has 14 residues.

The chain employs TRBV19 and TRBJ1-1; no definite D call. Trimming stripped 5 bases from V and 1 base from J, with 11 bases between. The CDR3 runs to 14 residues. Germline CDR1 is LNHDA and CDR2 is SQIVND (reference sequence). For the CDR3, the DNA is TGTGCCAGTAGTCCCCATACACCGAACACTGAAGCTTTCTTT. Amino acids: CASSPHTPNTEAFF.

This rearrangement joins TRBV30 to TRBJ2-3; D tentatively fits TRBD1 or TRBD2 (5 bases each). The V end lost 0 bases, the J end lost 14 bases, and 18 bases lay between the germline ends. Germline assignment: CDR1 GTSNPN and CDR2 SVGIG (reference sequence). This CDR3 has 13 amino acids. The DNA for the CDR3 is TGTGCCTGGAGTGTACAGAGGGGCTCGTCTCTGTATTTT. Its translation is CAWSVQRGSSLYF.

The rearrangement uses TRBV28 and TRBJ1-3; possibly TRBD1 for D (5 bases). V was pared by 6 bases and J by 0 bases, with 15 bases between. The CDR3 is 16 residues long. CDR1 and CDR2 from the germline V gene are MDHEN and SYDVKM. CDR3 in DNA: TGTGCCAGCAGGCGCGTCCAGGGAATCTCTGGAAACACCATATATTTT. Its translation: CASRRVQGISGNTIYF.

The gene calls are TRBV20-1 and TRBJ1-2; D ambiguous. Germline V gives CDR1 DFQATT, CDR2 SNEGSKA (reference sequence). The ends were cut back, 1 base at V and 6 bases at J, with 3 bases in the middle. This CDR3 region has 10 residues. For the CDR3, the DNA is TGCAGTGCTAGAGGGGATGGCTACACCTTC. Protein product: CSARGDGYTF.

This chain connects TRBV5-1 to TRBJ2-2, with 10 bases fitting TRBD2. The CDR3 spans 16 residues. From germline, CDR1 is SGHRS and CDR2 YFSETQ. V lost 4 bases to trimming and J lost 4 bases; unmatched junction nucleotides: 7. CDR3 loop: CASSRLSGGATGELFF. In DNA form, the CDR3 reads TGCGCCAGCAGCCGATTGAGCGGGGGGGCCACCGGGGAGCTGTTTTTT.

This chain joins TRBV24-1 and TRBJ2-6, with a tentative D call TRBD2 (6 bases). CDR3 length equals 16 residues. Germline CDR1 KGHDR, CDR2 SFDVKD. Between the trimmed V and J ends, which lost 7 bases and 0 bases, there was a span of 12 bases. In DNA form, the CDR3 reads TGTGCCACCAGCGCCTGGGGGGACTCTGGGGCCAACGTCCTGACTTTC. It encodes CATSAWGDSGANVLTF.

This chain links TRBV5-8 with TRBJ2-3; TRBD1 is a possible D gene (5 bases). Germline V CDR1 and CDR2: SGHTS, YDEGEE. The CDR3 has 16 residues. Trimming left V 7 bases short and J 3 bases short, with 21 bases between. The CDR3 reads CASPSPVGRPTDTQYF. The CDR3 DNA sequence: TGTGCCAGCCCCTCGCCAGTGGGGCGCCCTACAGATACGCAGTATTTT.

The chain links TRBV28 to TRBJ1-4, with 7 bases aligning to TRBD1. This CDR3 region has 14 residues. CDR1 is MDHEN and CDR2 is SYDVKM in the germline V gene. Losses at the gene ends were 0 bases for V and 5 bases for J; bases not matched to a gene: 0. The CDR3 nucleotides read TGTGCCAGCAGTTTATGGACAGGGAATGAAAAACTGTTTTTT. Its protein is CASSLWTGNEKLFF.

The chain has TRBV27 and TRBJ2-2; the D gene is possibly TRBD2 (6 bases). Germline V gene sequence: CDR1 MNHEY, CDR2 SMNVEV (reference sequence). With 2 bases removed from V and 3 bases from J, the gap between germline ends came to 13 bases. The CDR3 contains 16 residues. DNA for the CDR3: TGTGCCAGCAGTTTAGTCGCGGGGCGATACACCGGGGAGCTGTTTTTT. Translation gives CASSLVAGRYTGELFF.

The J gene is TRBJ2-3, the V gene TRBV29-1, with D tentatively TRBD1 or TRBD2 (5 bases each). Per germline, CDR1 SQVTM and CDR2 ANQGSEA. The V and J ends lost 2 bases and 0 bases respectively, with 15 bases between them. The CDR3 is 16 amino acids. This CDR3 is CSVERPRDHSTDTQYF. The DNA of the CDR3 is TGCAGCGTTGAACGGCCCAGGGACCATAGCACAGATACGCAGTATTTT.

The chain carries TRBV28 and TRBJ2-7; D is unclear. Trimming shortened V by 3 bases and J by 2 bases, and 11 bases separated the two germline ends. CDR3 length: 14 amino acids. CDR1 and CDR2 (germline): MDHEN, SYDVKM. CDR3 residues: CASSLSMPPYEQYV. CDR3 DNA sequence: TGTGCCAGCAGTTTGTCCATGCCCCCCTACGAGCAGTACGTC.

This chain links TRBV10-3 with TRBJ2-1; no clear D gene. Germline-derived CDR1 and CDR2 are ENHRY and SYGVKD. The CDR3 sequence is 14 residues long. Trimming took 7 bases from V and 0 from J, leaving 10 bases between them. The CDR3 protein is CAIKESSSYNEQFF. CDR3 DNA sequence: TGTGCCATCAAGGAAAGTAGCTCCTACAATGAGCAGTTCTTC.